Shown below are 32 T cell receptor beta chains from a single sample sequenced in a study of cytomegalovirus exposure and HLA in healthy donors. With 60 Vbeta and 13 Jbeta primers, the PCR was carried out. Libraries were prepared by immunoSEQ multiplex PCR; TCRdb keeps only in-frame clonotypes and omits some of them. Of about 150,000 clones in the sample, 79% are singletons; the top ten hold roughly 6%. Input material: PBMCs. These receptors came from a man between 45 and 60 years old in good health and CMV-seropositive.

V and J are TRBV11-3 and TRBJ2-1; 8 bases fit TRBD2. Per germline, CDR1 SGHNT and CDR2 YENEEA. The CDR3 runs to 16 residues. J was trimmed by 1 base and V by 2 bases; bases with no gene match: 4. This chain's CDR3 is CASSLRREESYNEQFF. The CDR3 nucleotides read TGTGCCAGCAGCTTAAGGCGGGAGGAGTCCTACAATGAGCAGTTCTTC.

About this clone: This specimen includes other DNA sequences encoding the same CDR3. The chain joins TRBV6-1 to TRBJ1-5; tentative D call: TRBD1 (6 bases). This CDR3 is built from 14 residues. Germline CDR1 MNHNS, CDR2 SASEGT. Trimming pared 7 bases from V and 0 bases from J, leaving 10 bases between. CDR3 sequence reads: CASNPTGSNQPQHF. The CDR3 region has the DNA TGTGCCAGCAATCCGACAGGTAGCAATCAGCCCCAGCATTTT.

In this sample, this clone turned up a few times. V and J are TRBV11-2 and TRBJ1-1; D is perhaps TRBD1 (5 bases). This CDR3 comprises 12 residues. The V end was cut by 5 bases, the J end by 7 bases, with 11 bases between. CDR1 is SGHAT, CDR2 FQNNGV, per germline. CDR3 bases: TGTGCCAGCAGCGCAGCAGGGATTGAAGCTTTCTTT. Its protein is CASSAAGIEAFF.

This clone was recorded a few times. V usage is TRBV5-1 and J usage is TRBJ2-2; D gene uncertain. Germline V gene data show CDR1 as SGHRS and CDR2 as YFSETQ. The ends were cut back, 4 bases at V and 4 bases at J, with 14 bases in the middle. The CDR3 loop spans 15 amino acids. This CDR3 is CASSISSRPTGELFF. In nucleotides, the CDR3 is TGCGCCAGCAGCATAAGTTCGCGGCCCACCGGGGAGCTGTTTTTT.

CDR3 sequence: CASSFGQGLAYEQYF. The CDR3 nucleotides read TGTGCCAGCAGCTTTGGACAGGGGCTAGCCTACGAGCAGTACTTC. The V and J genes are TRBV7-9 and TRBJ2-7, with 9 bases fitting TRBD1. The CDR3 is 15 residues long. Germline V lookup: CDR1 SEHNR, CDR2 FQNEAQ (reference sequence). V shed 3 bases and J 2 bases; nucleotides not matched to a gene: 5.

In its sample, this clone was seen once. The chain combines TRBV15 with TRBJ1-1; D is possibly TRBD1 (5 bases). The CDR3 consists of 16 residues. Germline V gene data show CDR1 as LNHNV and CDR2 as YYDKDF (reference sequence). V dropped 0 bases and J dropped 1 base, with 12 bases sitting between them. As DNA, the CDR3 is TGTGCCACCAGCAGAGACGGAGGGGCCCAGAACACTGAAGCTTTCTTT. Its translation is CATSRDGGAQNTEAFF.

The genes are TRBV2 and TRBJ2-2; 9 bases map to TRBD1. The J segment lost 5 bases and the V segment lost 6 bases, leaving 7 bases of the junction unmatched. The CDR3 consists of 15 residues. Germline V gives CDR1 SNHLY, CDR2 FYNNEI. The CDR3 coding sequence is TGTGCCAGCAGCTCAAGGACAGGGGCAACCGGGGAGCTGTTTTTT. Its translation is CASSSRTGATGELFF.

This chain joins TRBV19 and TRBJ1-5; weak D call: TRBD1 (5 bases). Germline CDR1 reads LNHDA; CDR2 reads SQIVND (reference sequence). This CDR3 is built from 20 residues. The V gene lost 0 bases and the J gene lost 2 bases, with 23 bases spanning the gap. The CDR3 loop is CASSIDLDSRDWGCNQPQHF. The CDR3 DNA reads TGTGCCAGTAGTATAGATTTAGATTCGAGGGACTGGGGGTGCAATCAGCCCCAGCATTTT.

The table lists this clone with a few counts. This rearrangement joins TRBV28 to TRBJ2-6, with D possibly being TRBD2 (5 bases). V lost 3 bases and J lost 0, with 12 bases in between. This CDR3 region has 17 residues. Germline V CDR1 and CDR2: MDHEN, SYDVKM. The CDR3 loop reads CASSFGLGLSGANVLTF. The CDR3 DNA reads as TGTGCCAGCAGTTTTGGACTCGGCCTCTCTGGGGCCAACGTCCTGACTTTC.

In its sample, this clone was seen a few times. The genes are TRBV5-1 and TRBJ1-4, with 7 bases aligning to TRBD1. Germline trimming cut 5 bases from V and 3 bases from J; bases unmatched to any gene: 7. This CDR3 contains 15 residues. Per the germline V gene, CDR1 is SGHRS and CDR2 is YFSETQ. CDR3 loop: CASRKTGTANEKLFF. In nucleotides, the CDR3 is TGCGCCAGCAGGAAGACCGGGACAGCTAATGAAAAACTGTTTTTT.

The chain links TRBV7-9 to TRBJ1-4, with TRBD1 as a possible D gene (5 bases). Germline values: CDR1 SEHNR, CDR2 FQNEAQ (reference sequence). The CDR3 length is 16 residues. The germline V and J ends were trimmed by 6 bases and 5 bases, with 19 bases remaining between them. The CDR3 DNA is TGTGCCAGCAGTCTTGACGGGACTGTTGGGAATGAAAAACTGTTTTTT. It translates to CASSLDGTVGNEKLFF.

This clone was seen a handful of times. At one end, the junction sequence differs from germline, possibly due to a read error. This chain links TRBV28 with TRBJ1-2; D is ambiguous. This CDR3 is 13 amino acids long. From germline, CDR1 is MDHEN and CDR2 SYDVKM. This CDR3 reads CASSFIGTVGSTF. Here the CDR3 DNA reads TGTGCCAGCAGTTTTATCGGAACAGTCGGCTCCACCTTC.

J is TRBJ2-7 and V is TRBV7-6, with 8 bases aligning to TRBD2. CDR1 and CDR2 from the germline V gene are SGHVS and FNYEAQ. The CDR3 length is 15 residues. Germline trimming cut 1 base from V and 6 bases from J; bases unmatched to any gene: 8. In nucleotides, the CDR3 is TGTGCCAGCAGCTTAGAGGCCGGGAGGGCCTTCGAGCAGTACTTC. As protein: CASSLEAGRAFEQYF.

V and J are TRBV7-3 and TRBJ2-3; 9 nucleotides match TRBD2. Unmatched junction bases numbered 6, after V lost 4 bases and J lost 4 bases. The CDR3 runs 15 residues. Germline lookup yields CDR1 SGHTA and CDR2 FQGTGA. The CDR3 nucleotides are TGTGCCAGCAGCTCCGATAGCGGGAGACCAGATACGCAGTATTTT. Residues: CASSSDSGRPDTQYF.

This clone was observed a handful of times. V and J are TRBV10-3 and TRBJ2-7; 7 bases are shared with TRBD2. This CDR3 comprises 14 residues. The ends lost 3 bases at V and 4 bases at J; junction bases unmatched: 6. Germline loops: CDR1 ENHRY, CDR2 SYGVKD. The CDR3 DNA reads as TGTGCCATCAGTGACTTCGCGGGAGCTTACGAGCAGTACTTC. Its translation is CAISDFAGAYEQYF.

Here the CDR3 reads CASSPEHTGSYGYTF. CDR3 DNA: TGTGCCAGCTCACCCGAACACACAGGGTCCTATGGCTACACCTTC. The chain couples TRBV18 to TRBJ1-2; D perhaps matches TRBD1 (6 bases). V lost 3 bases, J lost 4 bases, and 15 bases lay in between. The CDR3 covers 15 residues. Germline V gives CDR1 KGHSH, CDR2 LQKENI.

CDR3 protein: CASSQAGYGSRTGELFF. Written as DNA, the CDR3 is TGCGCCAGCAGCCAAGCGGGGTACGGGAGTAGAACCGGGGAGCTGTTTTTT. The chain links TRBV4-1 to TRBJ2-2, with D possibly TRBD2 on 6 matching bases. V lost 1 base, J lost 5 bases, and 17 bases lay in between. The CDR3 consists of 17 residues. Germline V lookup: CDR1 MGHRA, CDR2 YSYEKL.

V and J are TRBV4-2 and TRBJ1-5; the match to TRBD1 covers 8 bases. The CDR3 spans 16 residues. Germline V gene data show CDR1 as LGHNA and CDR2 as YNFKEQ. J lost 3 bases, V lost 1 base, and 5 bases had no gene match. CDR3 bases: TGTGCCAGCAGCCAAGGCGGGGACAGGCACAATCAGCCCCAGCATTTT. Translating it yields CASSQGGDRHNQPQHF.

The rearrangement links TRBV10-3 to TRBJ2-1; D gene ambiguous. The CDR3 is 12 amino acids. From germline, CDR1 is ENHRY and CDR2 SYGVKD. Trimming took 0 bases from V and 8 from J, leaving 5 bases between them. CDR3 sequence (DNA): TGTGCCATCAGTGAGTCGAGCCATGAGCAGTTCTTC. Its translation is CAISESSHEQFF.

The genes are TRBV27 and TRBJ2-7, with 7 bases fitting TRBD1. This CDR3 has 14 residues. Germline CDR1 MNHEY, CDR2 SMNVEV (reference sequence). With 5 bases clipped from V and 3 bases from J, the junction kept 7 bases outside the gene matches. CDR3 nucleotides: TGTGCCAGCAGTCCGTTCGGGACAGACTACGAGCAGTACTTC. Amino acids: CASSPFGTDYEQYF.

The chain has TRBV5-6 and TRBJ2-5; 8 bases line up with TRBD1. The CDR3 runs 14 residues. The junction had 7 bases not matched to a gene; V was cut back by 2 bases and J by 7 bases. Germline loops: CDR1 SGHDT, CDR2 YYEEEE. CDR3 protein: CASSFWTGSGTQYF. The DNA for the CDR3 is TGTGCCAGCAGCTTTTGGACAGGGTCCGGGACCCAGTACTTC.

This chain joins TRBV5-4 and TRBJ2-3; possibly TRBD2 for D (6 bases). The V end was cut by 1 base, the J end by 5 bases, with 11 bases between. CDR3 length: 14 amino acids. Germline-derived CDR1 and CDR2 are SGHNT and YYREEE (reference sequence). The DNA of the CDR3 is TGTGCCAGCAGCTTGCCCCAAGCGGGAGATACGCAGTATTTT. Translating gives CASSLPQAGDTQYF. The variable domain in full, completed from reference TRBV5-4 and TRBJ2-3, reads ETGVTQSPTHLIKTRGQQVTLRCSSQSGHNTVSWYQQALGQGPQFIFQYYREEENGRGNFPPRFSGLQFPNYSSELNVNALELDDSALYLCASSLPQAGDTQYFGPGTRLTVL.

CDR3 sequence (DNA): TGTGCCAGCAGTTCCATATTGACTAGCGGGTTGAGGCTCGACGAGCAGTACTTC. Amino acid sequence: CASSSILTSGLRLDEQYF. The chain recombines TRBV28 with TRBJ2-7; 10 bases line up with TRBD2. Germline lookup yields CDR1 MDHEN and CDR2 SYDVKM. V was pared by 4 bases and J by 5 bases, with 17 bases of the junction left unmatched. The CDR3 is 18 amino acids.

CDR3 bases: TGCAGCGTTGACAGGGTGAACACCGGGGAGCTGTTTTTT. Protein: CSVDRVNTGELFF. The V call is TRBV29-1, the J call TRBJ2-2, with D tentatively TRBD1 (5 bases). CDR1 and CDR2 (germline): SQVTM, ANQGSEA. The CDR3 spans 13 residues. The V end was cut by 3 bases, the J end by 1 base, with 6 bases between.

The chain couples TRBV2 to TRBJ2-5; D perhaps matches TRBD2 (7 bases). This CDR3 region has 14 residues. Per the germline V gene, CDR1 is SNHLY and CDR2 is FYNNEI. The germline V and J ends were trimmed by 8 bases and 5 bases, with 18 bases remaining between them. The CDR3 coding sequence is TGTGCCAGCTTCCTGGGGGGGCGACGGGAGACCCAGTACTTC. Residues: CASFLGGRRETQYF.

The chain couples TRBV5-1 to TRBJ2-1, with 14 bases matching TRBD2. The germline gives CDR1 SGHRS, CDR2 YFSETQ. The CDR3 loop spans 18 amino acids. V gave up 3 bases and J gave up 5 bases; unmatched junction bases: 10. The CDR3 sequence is CASSSGLAGVGLHNEQFF. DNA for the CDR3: TGCGCCAGCAGCTCGGGACTAGCGGGAGTCGGGTTGCACAATGAGCAGTTCTTC.

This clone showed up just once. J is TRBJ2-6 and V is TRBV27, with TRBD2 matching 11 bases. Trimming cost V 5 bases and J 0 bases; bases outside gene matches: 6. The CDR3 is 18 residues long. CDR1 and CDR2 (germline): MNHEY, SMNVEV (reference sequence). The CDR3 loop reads CASSPGLAVRSGANVLTF. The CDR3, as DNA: TGTGCCAGCAGTCCGGGACTAGCGGTGCGCTCTGGGGCCAACGTCCTGACTTTC. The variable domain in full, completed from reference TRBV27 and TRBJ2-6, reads EAQVTQNPRYLITVTGKKLTVTCSQNMNHEYMSWYRQDPGLGLRQIYYSMNVEVTDKGDVPEGYKVSRKEKRNFPLILESPSPNQTSLYFCASSPGLAVRSGANVLTFGAGSRLTVL.

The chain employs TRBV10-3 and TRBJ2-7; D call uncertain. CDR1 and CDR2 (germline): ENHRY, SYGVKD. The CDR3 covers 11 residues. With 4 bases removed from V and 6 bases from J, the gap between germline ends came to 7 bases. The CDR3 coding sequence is TGTGCCATCAGTGCGGTCGGCGAGCAGTACTTC. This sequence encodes CAISAVGEQYF.

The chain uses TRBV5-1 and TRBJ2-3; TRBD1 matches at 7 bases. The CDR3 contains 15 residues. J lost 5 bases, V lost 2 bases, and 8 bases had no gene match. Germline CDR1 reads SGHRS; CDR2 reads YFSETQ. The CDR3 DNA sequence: TGCGCCAGCAGCTTCGAGGGGGCCCGGGGAGATACGCAGTATTTT. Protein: CASSFEGARGDTQYF.

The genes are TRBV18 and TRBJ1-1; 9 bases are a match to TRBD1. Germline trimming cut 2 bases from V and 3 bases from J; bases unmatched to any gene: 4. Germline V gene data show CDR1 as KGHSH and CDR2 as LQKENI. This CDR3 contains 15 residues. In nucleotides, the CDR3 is TGTGCCAGCTCACCAACGACAGGGGGATACACTGAAGCTTTCTTT. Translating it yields CASSPTTGGYTEAFF.

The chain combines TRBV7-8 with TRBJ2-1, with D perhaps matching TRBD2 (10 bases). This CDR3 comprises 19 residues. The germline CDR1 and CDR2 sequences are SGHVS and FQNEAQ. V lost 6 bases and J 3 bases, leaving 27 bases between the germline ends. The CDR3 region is CASRPGTGRLAGDYNEQFF. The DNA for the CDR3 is TGTGCCAGCAGACCCGGGACAGGGCGACTAGCGGGTGACTACAATGAGCAGTTCTTC.

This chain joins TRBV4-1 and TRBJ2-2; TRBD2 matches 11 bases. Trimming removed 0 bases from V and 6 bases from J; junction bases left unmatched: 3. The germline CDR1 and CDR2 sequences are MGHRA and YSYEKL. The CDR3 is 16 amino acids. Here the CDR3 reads CASSQEVAGGAGELFF. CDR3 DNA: TGCGCCAGCAGCCAAGAAGTAGCGGGAGGGGCCGGGGAGCTGTTTTTT.